The clone carrying this TCR beta chain was detected only a few times. This sample is drawn from a study of T cell changes during pregnancy in multiple sclerosis. The CDR3 spans 13 residues. V shed 6 bases, J shed 4 bases, and the junction held 4 bases outside the gene matches. The germline CDR1 and CDR2 sequences are SQVTM and ANQGSEA. Some clones are missing from TCRdb's copy, which holds only in-frame ones; the method was immunoSEQ multiplex PCR. The top ten clones hold approximately 0.5% of a sample with about 38,000 clones, around 90% of them seen once. The specimen was CD4+ T cells from peripheral blood mononuclear cells, collected in the second trimester of pregnancy. This sequence originates from a female donor with multiple sclerosis, enrolled in a pregnancy study. This rearrangement joins TRBV29-1 to TRBJ2-2; 8 bases match TRBD2. The CDR3 nucleotides are TGCAGCGTCAGTACTAGCGGCACCGGGGAGCTGTTTTTT. Protein: CSVSTSGTGELFF.